This T cell receptor beta chain was sequenced during a study of early T cells in non-severe SARS-CoV-2 infection. As part of library construction, unique molecular identifiers were attached to individual cDNA molecules. TCRdb itself ran the 5' RACE reads through MiXCR, one entry per CDR3 protein. The table shows about 72,000 distinct CDR3 sequences, with around a tenth occurring only once. Trimming removed 2 bases at V and 0 bases at J, with 11 bases between. Germline V CDR1 and CDR2: ENHRY, SYGVKD. The CDR3 length is 16 residues. The J gene is TRBJ2-1, the V gene TRBV10-3, with D possibly matching TRBD1 (5 bases). The specimen comprised whole blood, sampled at baseline. The sequence derives from an adult who was a healthcare worker with PCR-confirmed SARS-CoV-2 infection or an uninfected control (not recorded which). CDR3 region: CAISETDRSSYNEQFF. The CDR3 nucleotides read TGTGCCATCAGTGAGACCGACAGAAGCTCCTACAATGAGCAGTTCTTC.